The 5 T cell receptor beta chains below come from one sample, sequenced in a study of cytomegalovirus exposure and HLA in healthy donors. Sequencing was performed with immunoSEQ multiplex PCR; in TCRdb, only in-frame clones are kept and a portion is missing. The sample yields over 45,000 clones, 88% seen once. The specimen was PBMCs. These receptors were taken from a young woman in good health and CMV-seronegative.

Details on this clone: One junction end disagrees with the germline gene, perhaps due to a read error. V and J are TRBV12-5 and TRBJ1-2; TRBD1 matches at 7 bases. The CDR3 sequence is 13 residues long. Looked up from germline, CDR1 is LGHNT and CDR2 is FRNRAP. CDR3 bases: TGTGCTAGTGGTTTAGGGGGCCTTCAGGGGTCTATCTTC. Translated: CASGLGGLQGSIF.

A remark on this clone: This CDR3 is also generated by other DNA sequences in the sample. V usage is TRBV28 and J usage is TRBJ1-1; TRBD1 matches at 8 bases. Germline lookup yields CDR1 MDHEN and CDR2 SYDVKM. The CDR3 loop spans 15 amino acids. J lost 2 bases, V lost 3 bases, and 5 bases had no gene match. CDR3 sequence reads: CASSLGTGGNTEAFF. In nucleotides, the CDR3 is TGTGCCAGCAGTTTGGGGACAGGTGGTAACACTGAAGCTTTCTTT.

The V call is TRBV7-8, the J call TRBJ2-2; TRBD1 aligns across 7 bases. Germline CDR1 reads SGHVS; CDR2 reads FQNEAQ. V was clipped by 1 base and J by 4 bases; unmatched bases: 12. The CDR3 totals 18 residues. The CDR3 bases are TGTGCCAGCAGCTTAGGGGGCAGACAGGGAAGGTCCACCGGGGAGCTGTTTTTT. Residues: CASSLGGRQGRSTGELFF.

J is TRBJ1-1 and V is TRBV19; 10 bases are shared with TRBD1. J lost 6 bases, V lost 4 bases, and 8 bases had no gene match. The CDR3 consists of 15 residues. Germline V CDR1 and CDR2: LNHDA, SQIVND (reference sequence). CDR3 bases: TGTGCCAGTAGTAAGTGGGGACAGGGGCAGGCTGAAGCTTTCTTT. It translates to CASSKWGQGQAEAFF.

The chain is built from TRBV20-1 and TRBJ2-7; D is undetermined. The CDR3 totals 11 residues. Trimming stripped 6 bases from V and 7 bases from J, with 13 bases between. CDR1 DFQATT and CDR2 SNEGSKA come from the germline V gene (reference sequence). CDR3 DNA: TGCAGTGCCGCCGTCGAGCTGGAGCAGTACTTC. Its translation: CSAAVELEQYF.